This TCR beta chain came from a study of T cell responses to AZD1222 COVID-19 vaccine. The study's findings and limits: The span of vaccine-associated CD4 TCRs extended across spike, with dominance at 160-218 and 743-854. Repertoire sampling happened only post peak T cell response.

In germline, CDR1 is MDHEN, CDR2 SYDVKM. This CDR3 region has 14 residues. V lost 5 bases and J lost 10, with 15 bases in between. This clone came up a few times. As yet, its antigen is unknown. Repertoires were generated with immunoSEQ multiplex PCR, while TCRdb's copy carries only in-frame clones and drops some. Among about 180,000 clones listed, roughly 92% were seen once. Source: peripheral blood, taken 28 days after the second AZD1222 dose. The chain combines TRBV28 with TRBJ1-6, with D maybe TRBD1 (5 bases). This TCR derives from an adult who received the AZD1222 COVID-19 vaccine. The DNA of the CDR3 is TGTGCCAGCAGTCAACAGGATTCCAACTCACCCCTCCACTTT. It yields the protein CASSQQDSNSPLHF.